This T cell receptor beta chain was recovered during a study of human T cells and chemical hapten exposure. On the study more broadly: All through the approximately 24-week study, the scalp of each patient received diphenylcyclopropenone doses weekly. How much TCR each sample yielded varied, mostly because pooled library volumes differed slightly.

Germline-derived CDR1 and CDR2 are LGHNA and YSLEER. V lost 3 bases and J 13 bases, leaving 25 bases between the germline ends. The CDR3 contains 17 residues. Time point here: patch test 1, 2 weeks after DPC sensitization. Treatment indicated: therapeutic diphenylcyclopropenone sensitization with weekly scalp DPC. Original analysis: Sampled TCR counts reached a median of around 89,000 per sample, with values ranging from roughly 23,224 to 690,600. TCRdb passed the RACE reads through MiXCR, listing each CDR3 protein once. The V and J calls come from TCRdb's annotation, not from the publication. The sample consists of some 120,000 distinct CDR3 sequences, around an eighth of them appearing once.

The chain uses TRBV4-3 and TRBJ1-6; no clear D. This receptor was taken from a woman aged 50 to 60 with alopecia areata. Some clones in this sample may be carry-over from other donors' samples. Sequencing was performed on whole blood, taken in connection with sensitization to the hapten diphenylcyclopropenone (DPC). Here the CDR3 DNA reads TGCGCCAGCAGCCACACAGTCCGGGCTCAAATGGGAGAGCCCCTCCACTTT. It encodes CASSHTVRAQMGEPLHF.